A selection of T cell receptor beta chains follows, all from one sample in a study of human T cells and chemical hapten exposure. TCRdb re-called the RACE reads with MiXCR, one entry per CDR3 protein. The profile shows under 100,000 distinct CDR3 sequences, 7.5% to 9.5% of them singletons. The starting material was whole blood, obtained in connection with sensitization to the hapten diphenylcyclopropenone (DPC). The source of these receptors is a man aged 40-49 years with alopecia areata. Some clones in this sample may be carry-over from other donors' samples. Both conserved end residues are part of each CDR3. Fields, in order: J gene, D gene, V gene, clone size, CDR3 protein, CDR3 DNA. A D gene is named only where the DNA matches it firmly. The size of a clone is reported for some rows only, either as once, few or many, or as a class for expanded clones.

TRBJ1-1 - TRBV6-5 few CASGEQGSALKAFF TGTGCCAGCGGCGAGCAAGGCAGCGCTTTAAAGGCTTTCTTT
TRBJ2-4 - TRBV19 few CASSIGILRTESLAKNIQYF TGTGCCAGTAGTATTGGGATTTTACGGACGGAGTCCCTGGCCAAAAACATTCAGTACTTC
TRBJ2-1 - TRBV20-1 many CSARSRTDYNEQFF TGCAGTGCTAGATCCCGGACAGACTACAATGAGCAGTTCTTC
TRBJ2-7 - TRBV20-1 few CSARQYYEQYF TGCAGTGCACGACAGTATTACGAGCAGTACTTC
TRBJ2-3 - TRBV3-1 many CASSGGFTDTQYF TGTGCCAGCAGCGGGGGGTTCACAGATACGCAGTATTTT
TRBJ1-3 - TRBV5-1 many CASSLSAGFSGNTIYF TGCGCCAGCAGCTTATCAGCGGGCTTCTCTGGAAACACCATATATTTT
TRBJ2-3 TRBD2 TRBV27 few CASSPIYRGSASGSTDTQYF TGTGCCAGCAGTCCCATATACAGGGGGTCGGCTAGCGGGAGTACAGATACGCAGTATTTT
TRBJ2-5 - TRBV29-1 - CSVARSKYQETQYF TGCAGCGTTGCCCGGAGCAAGTACCAAGAGACCCAGTACTTC
TRBJ2-7 TRBD2 TRBV20-1 many CSARVPSGSYEQYF TGCAGTGCTAGAGTCCCTAGCGGGAGCTACGAGCAGTACTTC
TRBJ2-6 - TRBV5-1 - CASSLGAGGANVLTF TGCGCCAGCAGCTTGGGGGCAGGTGGGGCCAACGTCCTGACTTTC
TRBJ1-5 - TRBV27 - CASSLSGEGGNQPQHF TGTGCCAGCAGTTTATCGGGCGAGGGTGGCAATCAGCCCCAGCATTTT
TRBJ2-4 TRBD2 TRBV3-1 - CASSQDREVAGRRQYF TGTGCCAGCAGCCAAGATAGGGAAGTAGCGGGACGACGACAGTACTTC
TRBJ1-2 TRBD1 TRBV4-2 few CASSQEGTGMSYGYTF TGTGCCAGCAGCCAAGAGGGGACAGGGATGAGCTATGGCTACACCTTC
TRBJ1-3 - TRBV7-2 few CASSLAGGKVNTIYF TGTGCCAGCAGCTTAGCGGGGGGAAAAGTAAACACCATATATTTT
TRBJ2-3 - TRBV20-1 few CSAIIREAVTDTQYF TGCAGTGCTATCATACGCGAGGCCGTCACAGATACGCAGTATTTT
TRBJ2-7 TRBD2 TRBV20-1 many CSASGLAGREQYF TGCAGTGCTAGTGGACTAGCGGGAAGAGAGCAGTACTTC
TRBJ2-2 TRBD2 TRBV5-1 many CASSLAVTSSTGELFF TGCGCCAGCAGCTTGGCAGTGACTAGCAGCACCGGGGAGCTGTTTTTT
TRBJ2-7 - TRBV6-5 many CASSYVQGPIYEQYF TGTGCCAGCAGTTACGTCCAGGGGCCCATCTACGAGCAGTACTTC
TRBJ2-2 - TRBV5-1 - CASSFLASTGELFF TGCGCCAGCAGCTTTCTAGCGAGCACCGGGGAGCTGTTTTTT
TRBJ2-7 - TRBV27 - CATRPPGVGDEQYF TGTGCCACTCGGCCGCCGGGGGTCGGGGACGAGCAGTACTTC
TRBJ2-2 - TRBV6-6 few CASKEQETGELFF TGTGCCAGCAAGGAACAGGAAACCGGGGAGCTGTTTTTT
TRBJ2-3 TRBD2 TRBV7-2 few CASSLQGGRTDTQYF TGTGCCAGCAGCTTACAGGGAGGGCGCACAGATACGCAGTATTTT
TRBJ1-2 TRBD1 TRBV25-1 - CASSERLGRGNYGYTF TGTGCCAGCAGTGAACGGTTGGGCAGGGGGAACTATGGCTACACCTTC
TRBJ1-2 - TRBV29-1 many CSVVVWGGFGYTF TGCAGCGTTGTGGTGTGGGGGGGCTTTGGCTACACCTTC
TRBJ1-2 TRBD1 TRBV5-1 few CASSMAEGAYYGYTF TGCGCCAGCAGCATGGCCGAGGGGGCCTACTATGGCTACACCTTC
TRBJ2-1 - TRBV5-1 few CASSLATNNEQFF TGCGCCAGCAGCTTGGCCACCAACAATGAGCAGTTCTTC
TRBJ2-1 TRBD2 TRBV6-4 - CASSVLAGGPGEQFF TGTGCCAGCAGTGTACTAGCGGGAGGGCCGGGTGAGCAGTTCTTC
TRBJ2-3 - TRBV29-1 - CSVGNKASDTQYF TGCAGCGTTGGAAACAAAGCATCAGATACGCAGTATTTT
TRBJ2-1 TRBD2 TRBV3-1 many CASSPRTSGIEQFF TGTGCCAGCAGCCCTCGGACTAGCGGGATAGAACAGTTCTTC
TRBJ2-3 - TRBV6-2/TRBV6-3 - CASILGETRQSTDTQYF -
TRBJ1-3 - TRBV20-1 many CSARREVAGNTIYF TGCAGTGCTAGGAGGGAGGTCGCTGGAAACACCATATATTTT
TRBJ2-5 - TRBV21-1 many CASSKALNTEYF TGTGCCAGCAGCAAAGCCTTGAACACGGAGTACTTC
TRBJ2-2 TRBD1 TRBV29-1 - CSVRTGPQSTGELFF TGCAGCGTTAGGACAGGGCCCCAGTCGACCGGGGAGCTGTTTTTT
TRBJ2-3 - TRBV12-3/TRBV12-4 many CASSKLAVTDTQYF TGTGCCAGCAGCAAACTAGCAGTCACAGATACGCAGTATTTT
TRBJ2-3 TRBD2 TRBV10-3 - CAISGTSGNQGTQYF TGTGCCATCAGTGGGACTAGCGGGAATCAAGGTACGCAGTATTTT
TRBJ2-1 - TRBV28 many CASRDIFYNEQFF TGTGCCAGCAGGGACATCTTCTACAATGAGCAGTTCTTC
TRBJ2-5 TRBD2 TRBV6-6 few CASSYGGGQETQYF TGTGCCAGCAGTTACGGCGGGGGCCAAGAGACCCAGTACTTC
TRBJ2-3 - TRBV4-3 many CASSQDVAGLTDTQYF TGCGCCAGCAGCCAAGATGTTGCGGGCCTCACAGATACGCAGTATTTT
TRBJ2-3 - TRBV10-2 few CASSPFSRDTQYF TGCGCCAGCAGTCCCTTTAGCCGGGATACGCAGTATTTT
TRBJ1-3 - TRBV12-5 few CASGFSGSIYF TGTGCTAGTGGTTTCTCCGGCTCCATATATTTT
TRBJ2-7 - TRBV7-2 many CASSLSGSAYEQYF TGTGCCAGCAGCTTATCGGGGTCTGCCTACGAGCAGTACTTC
TRBJ2-3 - TRBV25-1 - CASSDGSYTDTQYF TGTGCCAGCAGTGATGGCAGTTACACAGATACGCAGTATTTT
TRBJ2-3 - TRBV20-1 - CSARDTGAGDTQYF TGCAGTGCTAGAGACACGGGGGCCGGGGATACGCAGTATTTT
TRBJ2-1 - TRBV12-3/TRBV12-4 - CASSREGAYNEQFF TGTGCCAGCAGCCGCGAGGGTGCCTACAATGAGCAGTTCTTC
TRBJ2-3 - TRBV20-1 - CSARDPQADTQYF TGCAGTGCTAGAGACCCGCAGGCAGATACGCAGTATTTT
TRBJ2-1 - TRBV7-8 - CASSFENGNEQFF TGTGCCAGCAGCTTCGAAAACGGCAATGAGCAGTTCTTC
TRBJ2-2 - TRBV7-9 few CASSLGKVTGELFF TGTGCCAGCAGCTTAGGAAAAGTTACCGGGGAGCTGTTTTTT
TRBJ1-3 - TRBV4-3 few CASSLRETGNTIYF TGCGCCAGCAGCCTGAGGGAAACCGGAAACACCATATATTTT
TRBJ1-2 - TRBV9 - CASSVLDTVNYGYTF TGTGCCAGCAGCGTTTTAGACACTGTCAACTATGGCTACACCTTC
TRBJ2-7 TRBD2 TRBV6-5 few CASRDEVGTTRAVEQYF TGTGCCAGCAGGGACGAGGTAGGGACTACCCGAGCGGTCGAGCAGTACTTC
TRBJ1-4 TRBD1 TRBV25-1 - CASGTGWKLFF TGTGCCAGCGGGACAGGGTGGAAACTGTTTTTT
TRBJ2-3 TRBD2 TRBV29-1 many CSGTEAGGLADTQYF TGCAGCGGAACAGAAGCGGGAGGCCTAGCAGATACGCAGTATTTT
TRBJ2-7 - TRBV20-1 few CSASPAGPYEQYF TGCAGTGCTTCCCCAGCGGGTCCCTACGAGCAGTACTTC
TRBJ2-1 TRBD2 TRBV11-2 many CASSFGTSDYNEQFF TGTGCCAGCAGCTTCGGGACTAGCGACTACAATGAGCAGTTCTTC
TRBJ1-1 - TRBV29-1 - CSVGGEGNTEAFF TGCAGCGTTGGTGGGGAAGGGAACACTGAAGCTTTCTTT
TRBJ2-5 - TRBV11-2 few CASSRSGYKETQYF TGTGCCAGCAGCCGAAGCGGATACAAAGAGACCCAGTACTTC
TRBJ2-3 - TRBV6-5 many CATMARTDTQYF TGTGCCACCATGGCTCGCACAGATACGCAGTATTTT
TRBJ2-5 - TRBV15 - CATSRDRGFLQETQYF TGTGCCACCAGCAGAGATCGCGGATTCCTCCAAGAGACCCAGTACTTC